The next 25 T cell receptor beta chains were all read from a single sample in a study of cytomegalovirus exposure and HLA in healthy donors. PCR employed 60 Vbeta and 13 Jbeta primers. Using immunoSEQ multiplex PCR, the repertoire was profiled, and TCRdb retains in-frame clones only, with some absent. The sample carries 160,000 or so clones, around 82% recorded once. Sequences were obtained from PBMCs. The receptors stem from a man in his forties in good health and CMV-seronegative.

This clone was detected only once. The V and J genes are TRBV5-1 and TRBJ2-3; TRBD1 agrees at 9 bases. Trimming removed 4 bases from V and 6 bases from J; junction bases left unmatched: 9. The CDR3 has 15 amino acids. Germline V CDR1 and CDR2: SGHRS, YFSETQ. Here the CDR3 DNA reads TGCGCCAGCAGCCCGACAGGGGGGAGTTCGGATACGCAGTATTTT. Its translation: CASSPTGGSSDTQYF.

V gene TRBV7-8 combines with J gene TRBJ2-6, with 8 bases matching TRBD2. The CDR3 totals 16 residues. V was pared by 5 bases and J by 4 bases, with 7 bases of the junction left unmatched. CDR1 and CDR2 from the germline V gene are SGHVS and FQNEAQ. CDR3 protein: CASSAAGGGGANVLTF. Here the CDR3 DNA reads TGTGCCAGCAGCGCCGCGGGGGGCGGGGGGGCCAACGTCCTGACTTTC.

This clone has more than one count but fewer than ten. The CDR3 DNA reads as TGCAGCGTTGCCGGCAGGCCAGAGCGGGAGGCGGAGACCCAGTACTTC. Protein: CSVAGRPEREAETQYF. The rearrangement uses TRBV29-1 and TRBJ2-5, with 9 nucleotides matching TRBD2. The trim removed 4 bases at V and 5 bases at J, leaving 14 bases unmatched. The CDR3 has 16 amino acids. CDR1 is SQVTM and CDR2 is ANQGSEA in the germline V gene.

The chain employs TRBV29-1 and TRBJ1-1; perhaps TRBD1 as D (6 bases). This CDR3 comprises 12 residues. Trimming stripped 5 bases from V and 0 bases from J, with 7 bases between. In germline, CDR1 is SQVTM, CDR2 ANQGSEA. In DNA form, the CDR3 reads TGCAGCGTTAACAGGGTGAACACTGAAGCTTTCTTT. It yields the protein CSVNRVNTEAFF.

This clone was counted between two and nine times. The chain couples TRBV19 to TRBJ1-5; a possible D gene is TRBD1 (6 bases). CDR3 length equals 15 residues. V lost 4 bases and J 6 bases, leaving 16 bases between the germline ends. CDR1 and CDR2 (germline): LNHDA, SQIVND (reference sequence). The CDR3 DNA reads TGTGCCAGTAGTAATCTGGGGGCGCTGGGTCAGCCCCAGCATTTT. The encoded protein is CASSNLGALGQPQHF.

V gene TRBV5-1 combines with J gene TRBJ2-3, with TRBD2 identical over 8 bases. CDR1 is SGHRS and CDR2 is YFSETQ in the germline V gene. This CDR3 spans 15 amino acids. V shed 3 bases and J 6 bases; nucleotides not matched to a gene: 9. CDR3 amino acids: CASSSGLELSDTQYF. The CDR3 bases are TGCGCCAGCAGCTCGGGACTAGAGCTTTCCGATACGCAGTATTTT. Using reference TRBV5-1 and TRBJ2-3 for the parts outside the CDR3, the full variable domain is KAGVTQTPRYLIKTRGQQVTLSCSPISGHRSVSWYQQTPGQGLQFLFEYFSETQRNKGNFPGRFSGRQFSNSRSEMNVSTLELGDSALYLCASSSGLELSDTQYFGPGTRLTVL.

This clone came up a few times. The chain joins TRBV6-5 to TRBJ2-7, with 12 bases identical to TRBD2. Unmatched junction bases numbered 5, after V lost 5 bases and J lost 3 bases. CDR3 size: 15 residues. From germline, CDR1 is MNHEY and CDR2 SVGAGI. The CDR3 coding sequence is TGTGCCAGCAGTGGGGGACTAGCGGGCGTCTACGAGCAGTACTTC. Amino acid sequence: CASSGGLAGVYEQYF.

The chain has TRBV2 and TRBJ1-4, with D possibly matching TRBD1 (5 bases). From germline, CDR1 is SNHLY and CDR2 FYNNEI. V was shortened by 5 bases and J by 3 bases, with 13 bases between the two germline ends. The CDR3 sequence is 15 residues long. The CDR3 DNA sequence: TGTGCCAGCAGTCAGGTCTGGGGGGCTAATGAAAAACTGTTTTTT. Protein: CASSQVWGANEKLFF.

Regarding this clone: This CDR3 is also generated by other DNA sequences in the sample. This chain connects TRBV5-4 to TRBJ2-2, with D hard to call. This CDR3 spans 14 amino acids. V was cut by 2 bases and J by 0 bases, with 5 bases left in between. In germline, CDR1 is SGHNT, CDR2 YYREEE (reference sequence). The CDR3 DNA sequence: TGTGCCAGCAGCTTATACACGAACACCGGGGAGCTGTTTTTT. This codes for CASSLYTNTGELFF.

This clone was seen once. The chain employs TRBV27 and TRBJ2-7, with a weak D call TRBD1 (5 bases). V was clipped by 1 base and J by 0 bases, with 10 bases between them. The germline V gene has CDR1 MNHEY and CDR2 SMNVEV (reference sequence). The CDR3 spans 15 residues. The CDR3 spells CASSLYTGSSYEQYF. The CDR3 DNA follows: TGTGCCAGCAGTTTATACACAGGAAGCTCCTACGAGCAGTACTTC.

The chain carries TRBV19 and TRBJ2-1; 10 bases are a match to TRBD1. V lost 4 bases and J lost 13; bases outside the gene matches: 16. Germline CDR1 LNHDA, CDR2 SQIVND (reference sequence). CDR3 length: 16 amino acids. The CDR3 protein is CASSTVGDRGRRGQFF. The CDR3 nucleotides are TGTGCCAGTAGTACCGTAGGAGACAGGGGGCGCCGTGGTCAGTTCTTC.

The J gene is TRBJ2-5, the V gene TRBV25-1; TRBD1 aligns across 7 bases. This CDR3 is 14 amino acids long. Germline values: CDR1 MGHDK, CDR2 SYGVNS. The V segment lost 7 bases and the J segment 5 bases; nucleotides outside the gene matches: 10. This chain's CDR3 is CASTTGLGMETQYF. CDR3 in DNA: TGTGCCAGCACGACAGGGCTTGGTATGGAGACCCAGTACTTC.

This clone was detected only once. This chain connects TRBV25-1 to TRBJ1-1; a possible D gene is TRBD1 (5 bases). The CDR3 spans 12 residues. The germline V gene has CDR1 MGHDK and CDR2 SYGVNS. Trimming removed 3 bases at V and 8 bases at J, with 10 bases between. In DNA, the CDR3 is TGTGCCAGCAGTGAGGGGCAAAGAGAAGCTTTCTTT. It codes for CASSEGQREAFF.

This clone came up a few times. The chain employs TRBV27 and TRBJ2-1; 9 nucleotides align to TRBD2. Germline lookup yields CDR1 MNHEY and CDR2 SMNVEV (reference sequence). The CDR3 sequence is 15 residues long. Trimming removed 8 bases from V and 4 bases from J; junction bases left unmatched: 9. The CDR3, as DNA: TGTGCCAGCTCAGAGGGCGGGGGGGCTTACAATGAGCAGTTCTTC. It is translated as CASSEGGGAYNEQFF.

CDR3 region: CASSIIPGTEAFF. CDR3 in DNA: TGTGCCAGTAGTATTATCCCCGGCACTGAAGCTTTCTTT. The chain recombines TRBV19 with TRBJ1-1, with D uncertain. The V gene lost 3 bases and the J gene lost 4 bases, with 9 bases spanning the gap. The CDR3 length is 13 residues. Germline V lookup: CDR1 LNHDA, CDR2 SQIVND (reference sequence).

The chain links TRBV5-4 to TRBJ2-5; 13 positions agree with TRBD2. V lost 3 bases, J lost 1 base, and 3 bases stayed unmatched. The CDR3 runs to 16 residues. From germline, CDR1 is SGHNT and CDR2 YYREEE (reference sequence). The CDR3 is CASSSRLAGGQETQYF. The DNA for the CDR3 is TGTGCCAGCAGCTCTCGACTAGCGGGGGGCCAAGAGACCCAGTACTTC.

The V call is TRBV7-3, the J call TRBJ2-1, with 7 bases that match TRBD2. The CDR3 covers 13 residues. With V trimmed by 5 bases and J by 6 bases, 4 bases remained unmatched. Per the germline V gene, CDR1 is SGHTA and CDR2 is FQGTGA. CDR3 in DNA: TGTGCCAGCAGCCCGTCGGGAGGCAATGAGCAGTTCTTC. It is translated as CASSPSGGNEQFF.

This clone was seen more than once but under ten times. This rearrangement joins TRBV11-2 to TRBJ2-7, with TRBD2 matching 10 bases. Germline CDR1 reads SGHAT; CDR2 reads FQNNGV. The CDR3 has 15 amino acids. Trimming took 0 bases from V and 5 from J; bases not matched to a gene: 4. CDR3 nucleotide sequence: TGTGCCAGCAGCTTAGATCGGCTAGCGGGAGACGAGCAGTACTTC. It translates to CASSLDRLAGDEQYF.

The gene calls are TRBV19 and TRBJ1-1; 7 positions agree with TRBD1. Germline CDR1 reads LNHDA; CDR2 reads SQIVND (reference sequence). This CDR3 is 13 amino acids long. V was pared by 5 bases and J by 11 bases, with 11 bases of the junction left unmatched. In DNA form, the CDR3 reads TGTGCCAGTAGTCAAAATACCGGGACAGTGGCTTTCTTT. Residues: CASSQNTGTVAFF.

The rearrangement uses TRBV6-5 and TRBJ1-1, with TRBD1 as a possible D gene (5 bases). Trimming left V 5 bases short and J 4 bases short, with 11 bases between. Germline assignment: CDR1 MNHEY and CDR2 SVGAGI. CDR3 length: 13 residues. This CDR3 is CASSGWGGTEAFF. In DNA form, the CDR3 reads TGTGCCAGCAGTGGATGGGGGGGCACTGAAGCTTTCTTT.

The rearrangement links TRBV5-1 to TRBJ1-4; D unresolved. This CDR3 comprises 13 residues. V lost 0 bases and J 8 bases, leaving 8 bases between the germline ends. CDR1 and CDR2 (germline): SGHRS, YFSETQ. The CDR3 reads CASSLERGEKLFF. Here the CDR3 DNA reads TGCGCCAGCAGCTTGGAGAGAGGAGAAAAACTGTTTTTT. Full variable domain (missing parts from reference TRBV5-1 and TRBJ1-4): KAGVTQTPRYLIKTRGQQVTLSCSPISGHRSVSWYQQTPGQGLQFLFEYFSETQRNKGNFPGRFSGRQFSNSRSEMNVSTLELGDSALYLCASSLERGEKLFFGSGTQLSVL.

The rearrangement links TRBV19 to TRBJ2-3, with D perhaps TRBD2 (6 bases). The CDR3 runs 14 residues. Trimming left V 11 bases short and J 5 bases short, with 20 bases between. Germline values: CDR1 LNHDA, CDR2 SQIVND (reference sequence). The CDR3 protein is CAPSLAPFEDTQYF. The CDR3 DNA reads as TGTGCCCCCTCACTAGCCCCTTTTGAAGATACGCAGTATTTT.

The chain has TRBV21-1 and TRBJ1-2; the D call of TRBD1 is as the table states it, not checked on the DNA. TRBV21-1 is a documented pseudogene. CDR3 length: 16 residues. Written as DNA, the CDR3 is TGTGCCAGCAGCAAAAGTCGCTCGACAGGGAACTATGGCTACACCTTC. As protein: CASSKSRSTGNYGYTF.

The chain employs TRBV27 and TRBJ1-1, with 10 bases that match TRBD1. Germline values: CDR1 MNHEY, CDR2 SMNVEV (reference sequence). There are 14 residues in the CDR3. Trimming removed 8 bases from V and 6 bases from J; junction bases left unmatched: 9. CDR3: CASLIRQGASEAFF. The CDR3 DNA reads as TGTGCCAGCCTAATAAGACAGGGGGCCTCTGAAGCTTTCTTT.

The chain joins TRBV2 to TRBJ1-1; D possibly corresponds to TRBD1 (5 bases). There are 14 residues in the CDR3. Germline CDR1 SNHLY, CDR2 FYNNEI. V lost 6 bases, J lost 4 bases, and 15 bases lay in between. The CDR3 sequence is CASRVDSMTTEAFF. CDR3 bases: TGTGCCAGCAGGGTTGACAGCATGACCACTGAAGCTTTCTTT.